This is a list of T cell receptor beta chains from one sample in a study of graft-versus-host responses after intestinal transplantation. TCRdb's table, derived via immunoSEQ multiplex PCR, lists solely in-frame clones and lacks some. Among some 79,000 clones, 85% to 90% were seen once, and the ten largest hold 0.3% to 0.4%. For these TCRs, the target antigens are not known. Sequencing used unstimulated CD4+ T cells sorted from spleen or lymph node cells, obtained before intestinal transplant. Source of these receptors: a human donor who received an intestinal transplant. Each CDR3 is given with its conserved first and last residue. Each record gives: CDR3 length, clone size, J gene, D gene, V gene, CDR3 DNA, CDR3 protein. D genes are given only for firm matches. Size values are once, few and many counts, or a class for expanded clones, and some rows have none.

16 | . | TRBJ2-1 | . | TRBV14 | TGTGCCAGCAGCCAAGATGTAAGGGGTAGTGGCAATGAGCAGTTCTTC | CASSQDVRGSGNEQFF
18 | . | TRBJ2-1 | . | TRBV19 | TGTGCCAGTAGTATGGCGGTGGGGGGAGCTTCCTCCTACAATGAGCAGTTCTTC | CASSMAVGGASSYNEQFF
13 | few | TRBJ2-7 | TRBD1 | TRBV5-1 | TGCGCCAGCAGCGGACAGGGTTTCGACGAGCAGTACTTC | CASSGQGFDEQYF
13 | . | TRBJ2-1 | TRBD2 | TRBV29-1 | TGCAGCCCTCAGGGACTAGCGGGGAATGAGCAGTTCTTC | CSPQGLAGNEQFF
16 | . | TRBJ2-3 | TRBD1 | TRBV28 | TGTGCCAGCAGTTCTCCACCCGGGACAGGGGGAGATACGCAGTATTTT | CASSSPPGTGGDTQYF
13 | . | TRBJ2-7 | . | TRBV27 | TGTGCCAGCGGGCGGACAGCCTCCTACGAGCAGTACTTC | CASGRTASYEQYF
16 | . | TRBJ1-5 | . | TRBV28 | TGTGCCAGCACTCAGCCCGAAGGAGTGAGCAATCAGCCCCAGCATTTT | CASTQPEGVSNQPQHF
16 | . | TRBJ2-7 | TRBD1 | TRBV28 | TGTGCCAGCAGTTCCCTCTCCGGGACAGGAAGGGGCGAGCAGTACTTC | CASSSLSGTGRGEQYF
12 | . | TRBJ2-1 | . | TRBV11-2 | TGTGCCAGCAGCTTAGCCCACGGGGAGCAGTTCTTC | CASSLAHGEQFF
16 | . | TRBJ2-1 | TRBD2 | TRBV4-2 | TGTGCCAGCAGCCAAGATAGGCTAGCGGCCGGCAGGGAGCAGTTCTTC | CASSQDRLAAGREQFF
15 | . | TRBJ1-2 | . | TRBV19 | TGTGCCAGTAACCCTCAGGGGAATGTGGGGTATGGCTACACCTTC | CASNPQGNVGYGYTF
16 | . | TRBJ2-2 | TRBD2 | TRBV7-2 | TGTGCCAGCAGCTTAGGGCTAGCGGGTCACACCGGGGAGCTGTTTTTT | CASSLGLAGHTGELFF
17 | . | TRBJ1-6 | . | TRBV28 | TGTGCCAGCAGTTCGATCCAGGGTAGCTCCTATAATTCACCCCTCCACTTT | CASSSIQGSSYNSPLHF
10 | . | TRBJ1-1 | . | TRBV20-1 | TGCAGTGCCCGGGGCACTGAAGCTTTCTTT | CSARGTEAFF
16 | . | TRBJ1-6 | . | TRBV18 | TGTGCCAGCTCCAACCTCGGGGGCTCCTATAATTCACCCCTCCACTTT | CASSNLGGSYNSPLHF
14 | . | TRBJ1-1 | . | TRBV4-1 | TGCGCCAGCAGCCAGCTGACAGCGAACACTGAAGCTTTCTTT | CASSQLTANTEAFF
15 | . | TRBJ2-6 | . | TRBV18 | TGTGCCAGCTCACCACCGAACAGCGGGGCCAACGTCCTGACTTTC | CASSPPNSGANVLTF
11 | . | TRBJ1-2 | . | TRBV6-1 | TGTGCCAGCAGTGTAGGACAGGGCTACACCTTC | CASSVGQGYTF
16 | . | TRBJ2-1 | TRBD2 | TRBV7-2 | TGTGCCAGCAGCTTGAGAGGTCTAGCGGGTATCAATGAGCAGTTCTTC | CASSLRGLAGINEQFF
16 | . | TRBJ2-3 | TRBD2 | TRBV6-1 | TGTGCCAGCAGTGGGGGACTAGCGGGAATCGCAGATACGCAGTATTTT | CASSGGLAGIADTQYF